A single T cell receptor (beta chain) is shown here with its context. This specimen comes from a study of cytomegalovirus exposure and HLA in healthy donors. V was trimmed by 6 bases and J by 0 bases, leaving 15 bases between them. The CDR3 contains 16 residues. CDR1 and CDR2 (germline): LNHDA, SQIVND (reference sequence). The method was immunoSEQ multiplex PCR; TCRdb's version includes in-frame clones alone and lacks a portion of them. The repertoire has about 110,000 clones, more than 90% of them found once; the top ten carry roughly 0.67%. The TCR originated in a woman aged 18-30 years in good health and CMV-seronegative. The sample comprised PBMCs. The chain combines TRBV19 with TRBJ2-1; D remains unclear. Here the CDR3 DNA reads TGTGCCAGTAGCCCGCCTGGCTTTTCCTCCTACAATGAGCAGTTCTTC. Residues: CASSPPGFSSYNEQFF.